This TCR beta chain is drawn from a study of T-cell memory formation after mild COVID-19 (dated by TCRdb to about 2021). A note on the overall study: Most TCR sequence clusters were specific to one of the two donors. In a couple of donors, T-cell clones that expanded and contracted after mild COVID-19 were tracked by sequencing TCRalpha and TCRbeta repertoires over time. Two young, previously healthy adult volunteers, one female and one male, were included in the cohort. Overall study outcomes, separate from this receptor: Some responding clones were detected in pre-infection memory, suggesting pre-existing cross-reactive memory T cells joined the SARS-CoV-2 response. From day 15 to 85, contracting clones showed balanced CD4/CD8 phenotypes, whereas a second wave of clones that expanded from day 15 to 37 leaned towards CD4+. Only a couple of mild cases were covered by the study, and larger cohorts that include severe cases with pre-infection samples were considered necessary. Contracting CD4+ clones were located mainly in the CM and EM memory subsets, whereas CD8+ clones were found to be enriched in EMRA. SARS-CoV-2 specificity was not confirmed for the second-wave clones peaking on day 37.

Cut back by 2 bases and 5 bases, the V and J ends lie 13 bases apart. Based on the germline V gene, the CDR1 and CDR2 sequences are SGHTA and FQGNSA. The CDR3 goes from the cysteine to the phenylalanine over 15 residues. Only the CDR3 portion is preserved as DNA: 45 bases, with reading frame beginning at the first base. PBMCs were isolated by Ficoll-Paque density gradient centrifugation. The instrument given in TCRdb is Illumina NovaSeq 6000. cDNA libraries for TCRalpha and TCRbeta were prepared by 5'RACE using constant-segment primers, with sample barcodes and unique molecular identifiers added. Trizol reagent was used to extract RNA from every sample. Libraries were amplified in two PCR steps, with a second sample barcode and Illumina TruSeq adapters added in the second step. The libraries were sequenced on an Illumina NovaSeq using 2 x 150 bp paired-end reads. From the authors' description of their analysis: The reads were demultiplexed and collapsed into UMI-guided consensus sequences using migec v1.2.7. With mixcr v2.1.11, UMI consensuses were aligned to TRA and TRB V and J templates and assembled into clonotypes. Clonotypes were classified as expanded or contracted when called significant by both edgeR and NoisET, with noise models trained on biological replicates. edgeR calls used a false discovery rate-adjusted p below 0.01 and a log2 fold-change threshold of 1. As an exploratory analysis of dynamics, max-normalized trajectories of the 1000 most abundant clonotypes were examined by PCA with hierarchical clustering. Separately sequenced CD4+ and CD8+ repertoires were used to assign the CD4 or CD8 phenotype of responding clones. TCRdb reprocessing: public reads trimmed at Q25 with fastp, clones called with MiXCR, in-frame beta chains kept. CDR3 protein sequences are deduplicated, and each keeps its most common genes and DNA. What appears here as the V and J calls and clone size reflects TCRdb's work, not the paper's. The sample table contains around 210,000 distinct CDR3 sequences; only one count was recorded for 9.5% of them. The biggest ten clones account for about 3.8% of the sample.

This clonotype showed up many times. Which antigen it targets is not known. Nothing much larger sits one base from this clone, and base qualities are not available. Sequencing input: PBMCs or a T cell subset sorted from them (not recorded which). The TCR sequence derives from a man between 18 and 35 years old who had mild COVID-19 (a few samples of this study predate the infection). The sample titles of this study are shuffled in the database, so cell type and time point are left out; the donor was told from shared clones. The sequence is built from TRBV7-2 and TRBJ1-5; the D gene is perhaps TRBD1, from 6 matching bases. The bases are TGTGCCAGCAGCTTATTTCCCGGGACACATCAGCCCCAGCATTTT. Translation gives CASSLFPGTHQPQHF.